The 23 T cell receptor beta chains below all came from one sample that was sequenced in a study of identical twins. Using its own MiXCR run on the 5' RACE reads, TCRdb lists one record per CDR3 protein. The sample yields hundreds of thousands of distinct CDR3 sequences, approximately 6.8% seen once. This same sample was also taken into another study, of yellow fever vaccine responses in identical twins.

Source material: CD8+ T cells sorted from blood. These receptors all come from a woman in her late teens or twenties in good health.

This clonotype was seen only a few times. The chain joins TRBV4-2 to TRBJ2-3; 13 bases map to TRBD2. The length of the CDR3 is 17 residues. In germline, CDR1 is LGHNA, CDR2 YNFKEQ. V lost 4 bases to trimming and J lost 2 bases; unmatched junction nucleotides: 6. The CDR3 region has the DNA TGTGCCAGCAGCCCCGAACTAGCGGGGGGGCCCACAGATACGCAGTATTTT. Protein sequence: CASSPELAGGPTDTQYF.

This clonotype was found many times. The rearrangement joins TRBV12-3 or TRBV12-4 to TRBJ1-2; D remains ambiguous. Deletions cut 5 bases from V and 2 bases from J, with 12 bases between. This CDR3 comprises 14 residues. The CDR3 loop is CASSPHARNYGYTF. As DNA, the CDR3 is TGTGCCAGCAGTCCCCACGCCCGGAACTATGGCTACACCTTC.

This clonotype has more than one count but fewer than ten. The chain links TRBV20-1 to TRBJ1-1; D call uncertain. In germline, CDR1 is DFQATT, CDR2 SNEGSKA (reference sequence). This CDR3 region has 12 residues. Trimming shortened V by 6 bases and J by 3 bases, and 11 bases separated the two germline ends. The CDR3 is CSAVSGDTEAFF. CDR3 DNA sequence: TGCAGTGCGGTGAGTGGGGACACTGAAGCTTTCTTT.

The chain combines TRBV2 with TRBJ2-1; no definite D call. With 4 bases removed from V and 14 bases from J, the gap between germline ends came to 3 bases. Germline assignment: CDR1 SNHLY and CDR2 FYNNEI. The CDR3 is 8 amino acids. CDR3 residues: CASSGEFF. DNA of the CDR3: TGTGCCAGCAGTGGGGAGTTCTTC.

V is TRBV4-1 and J is TRBJ2-1; TRBD1 aligns across 11 bases. The CDR3 loop spans 15 amino acids. J gave up 7 bases and V 3 bases, and 5 bases lay outside the gene matches. CDR1 is MGHRA, CDR2 YSYEKL, per germline. DNA of the CDR3: TGCGCCAGCAGCCAGCCGGGACAGGGGGGGAATGAGCAGTTCTTC. This sequence encodes CASSQPGQGGNEQFF.

This clonotype was observed at least ten times. The V call is TRBV20-1, the J call TRBJ2-4; the D gene is possibly TRBD2 (6 bases). Germline CDR1 is DFQATT and CDR2 is SNEGSKA (reference sequence). The CDR3 sequence is 13 residues long. V was trimmed by 8 bases and J by 6 bases, leaving 17 bases between them. CDR3 protein: CSPSGGERNIQYF. CDR3 sequence (DNA): TGCAGTCCCTCCGGGGGAGAAAGAAACATTCAGTACTTC.

On this clonotype itself: At one of its ends the junction is not consistent with the germline gene, which may arise from a read error. The rearrangement links TRBV3-1 to TRBJ1-2; no clear D. This CDR3 has 13 residues. Germline lookup yields CDR1 LGHDT and CDR2 YNNKEL (reference sequence). The CDR3: CASRSTDNYGYTF. Here the CDR3 DNA reads TGTGCCAGCAGGTCAACAGATAACTATGGTTACACCTTC.

This clonotype has ten or more counts. This rearrangement joins TRBV27 to TRBJ2-1; a possible D gene is TRBD2 (6 bases). V lost 3 bases, J lost 8 bases, and 8 bases lay in between. This CDR3 contains 12 residues. Germline V gives CDR1 MNHEY, CDR2 SMNVEV (reference sequence). This CDR3 is CASSFGGDEQFF. In DNA, the CDR3 is TGTGCCAGCAGTTTTGGAGGGGATGAGCAGTTCTTC.

This clonotype has a handful of counts. V gene TRBV12-3 or TRBV12-4 combines with J gene TRBJ2-3, with a weak D call TRBD2 (5 bases). The CDR3 totals 14 residues. V was cut by 5 bases and J by 6 bases, with 15 bases left in between. As DNA, the CDR3 is TGTGCCAGCAGTGTCTCCGGGATTGGGGATACGCAGTATTTT. This gives the protein CASSVSGIGDTQYF.

This chain links TRBV5-8 with TRBJ2-3; D perhaps matches TRBD1 (5 bases). The ends were cut back, 7 bases at V and 7 bases at J, with 16 bases in the middle. The CDR3 has 13 residues. Looked up from germline, CDR1 is SGHTS and CDR2 is YDEGEE. CDR3 amino acids: CASQLGVTHTQYF. CDR3 bases: TGTGCCAGCCAATTAGGGGTCACGCATACGCAGTATTTT. The whole variable domain, filled in from reference TRBV5-8 and TRBJ2-3, reads EAGVTQSPTHLIKTRGQQATLRCSPISGHTSVYWYQQALGLGLQFLLWYDEGEERNRGNFPPRFSGRQFPNYSSELNVNALELEDSALYLCASQLGVTHTQYFGPGTRLTVL.

This clonotype was counted only a few times. This CDR3 is CASRPEGGAYNEQFF. The CDR3, as DNA: TGTGCCAGCAGACCCGAAGGTGGAGCTTACAATGAGCAGTTCTTC. The chain joins TRBV7-9 to TRBJ2-1; D not resolved. V was pared by 6 bases and J by 4 bases, with 16 bases between. Germline CDR1 reads SEHNR; CDR2 reads FQNEAQ (reference sequence). The CDR3 totals 15 residues.

This clonotype was recorded many times. The chain has TRBV28 and TRBJ2-7; the D gene is possibly TRBD2 (6 bases). V was cut by 6 bases and J by 0 bases, with 12 bases left in between. CDR1 MDHEN and CDR2 SYDVKM come from the germline V gene. The CDR3 is made up of 14 amino acids. The CDR3 sequence is CASRSTGSSYEQYF. The DNA of the CDR3 is TGTGCCAGCAGATCAACCGGGAGCTCCTACGAGCAGTACTTC.

As to this clonotype: At one of its ends the junction is not consistent with the germline gene, which may arise from a read error. The V call is TRBV7-9, the J call TRBJ1-1, with D maybe TRBD1 (6 bases). The CDR3 consists of 12 residues. The germline CDR1 and CDR2 sequences are SEHNR and FQNEAQ (reference sequence). CDR3 amino acids: CASSLDSLLSTF. CDR3 coding DNA: TGTGCCAGCAGCCTGGACAGCCTCCTTTCCACCTTT.

This clonotype was counted many times. The gene calls are TRBV4-1 and TRBJ1-2; 8 bases align to TRBD1. Per the germline V gene, CDR1 is MGHRA and CDR2 is YSYEKL. V was pared by 4 bases and J by 6 bases, with 7 bases of the junction left unmatched. This CDR3 contains 14 residues. The CDR3 is CASSPARGLHGYTF. CDR3 coding DNA: TGCGCCAGCAGCCCAGCCAGGGGGCTTCATGGCTACACCTTC.

This clonotype has just a few counts. V gene TRBV7-9 combines with J gene TRBJ2-5, with D possibly being TRBD1 (5 bases). Trimming took 5 bases from V and 1 from J, leaving 8 bases between them. This CDR3 region has 13 residues. Germline CDR1 is SEHNR and CDR2 is FQNEAQ (reference sequence). The CDR3 sequence is CASSPRVQETQYF. CDR3 in DNA: TGTGCCAGCAGCCCCAGGGTCCAAGAGACCCAGTACTTC.

This clonotype appeared many times. This chain's CDR3 is CATSPDLDETQYF. In nucleotides, the CDR3 is TGTGCCACCAGTCCCGACCTGGATGAGACCCAGTACTTC. The chain carries TRBV24-1 and TRBJ2-5; unclear D gene. The germline V gene encodes CDR1 KGHDR and CDR2 SFDVKD. The CDR3 is made up of 13 amino acids. Trimming took off 6 bases at V and 5 bases at J, with 12 bases between the two ends.

The V and J genes are TRBV28 and TRBJ2-7, with TRBD2 matching 10 bases. Germline CDR1 is MDHEN and CDR2 is SYDVKM. This CDR3 has 14 amino acids. The DNA of the CDR3 is TGTGTCACAGACGCAGCGGGAGGGGTCCACGAGCAGTACTTC. The encoded protein is CVTDAAGGVHEQYF.

This clonotype was seen repeatedly, ten times or more. V usage is TRBV12-3 or TRBV12-4 and J usage is TRBJ1-2, with unresolved D. V was pared by 6 bases and J by 2 bases, with 22 bases between. The CDR3 is made up of 17 amino acids. CDR3 DNA: TGTGCCAGCAGAATATTGAATAGCGGTTATAGGAACTATGGCTACACCTTC. It translates to CASRILNSGYRNYGYTF.

The chain carries TRBV7-2 and TRBJ2-7; 7 bases line up with TRBD1. The CDR3 contains 14 residues. With 1 base clipped from V and 3 bases from J, the junction kept 3 bases outside the gene matches. Germline-derived CDR1 and CDR2 are SGHTA and FQGNSA. Written as DNA, the CDR3 is TGTGCCAGCAGCTTAGACAGGGGAAACTACGAGCAGTACTTC. This sequence encodes CASSLDRGNYEQYF.

This clonotype occurred many times. The rearrangement uses TRBV12-3 or TRBV12-4 and TRBJ2-3; D is unclear. Trimming pared 3 bases from V and 2 bases from J, leaving 6 bases between. This CDR3 has 13 residues. The chain's CDR3 is CASSFATTDTQYF. The CDR3 DNA reads TGTGCCAGCAGTTTTGCCACCACAGATACGCAGTATTTT.

The chain has TRBV3-1 and TRBJ2-5; D is possibly TRBD1 (5 bases). The CDR3 length is 12 residues. The germline CDR1 and CDR2 sequences are LGHDT and YNNKEL (reference sequence). The V gene lost 7 bases and the J gene lost 0 bases, with 6 bases spanning the gap. This chain's CDR3 is CASKTDQETQYF. CDR3 nucleotide sequence: TGTGCCAGCAAGACAGACCAAGAGACCCAGTACTTC.

The chain carries TRBV2 and TRBJ2-1; D tentatively reads TRBD1 or TRBD2 (6 bases each). V lost 6 bases to trimming and J lost 3 bases, with 12 bases between them. The germline V gene has CDR1 SNHLY and CDR2 FYNNEI. This CDR3 region has 14 residues. The DNA for the CDR3 is TGTGCCAGCAGCGGGGGCGCGATCTACAATGAGCAGTTCTTC. Translated: CASSGGAIYNEQFF.

This clonotype was detected many times. The chain uses TRBV5-1 and TRBJ2-7, with TRBD2 identical over 12 bases. V gave up 0 bases and J gave up 1 base; unmatched junction bases: 5. Per the germline V gene, CDR1 is SGHRS and CDR2 is YFSETQ. This CDR3 is built from 17 residues. The CDR3 bases are TGCGCCAGCAGCTTGGCGACTAGCGGGAGTTTATCCTACGAGCAGTACTTC. This translates into CASSLATSGSLSYEQYF.